This T cell receptor beta chain was captured by sequencing in a study of EBV T-cell therapy then PD-1 blockade in nasopharyngeal carcinoma. Treatment noted: AdE1-LMPpoly-expanded autologous EBV-specific T-cell therapy followed by anti-PD-1 nivolumab. The table lists this clone with a count of one. Its specificity is unknown. V gave up 2 bases and J gave up 3 bases, with 20 bases separating them. Germline V gene data show CDR1 as MNHEY and CDR2 as SVGEGT. The CDR3 consists of 17 residues. The assay was immunoSEQ multiplex PCR, and TCRdb's table has in-frame clones only and misses some. The sample has some 14,000 clones, roughly 80% seen once.

The material was CD8+ T cells from blood, obtained around day 96 from a patient whose treatment included autologous EBV-specific T cells and nivolumab. This receptor was taken from a man aged 35-49 years with nasopharyngeal carcinoma. V is TRBV6-2 or TRBV6-3 and J is TRBJ2-7; weak D call: TRBD2 (5 bases). CDR3 residues: CASSYTGTGMAFYEQYF. CDR3 sequence (DNA): TGTGCCAGCAGTTACACGGGTACGGGAATGGCGTTCTACGAGCAGTACTTC.